The 26 T cell receptor beta chains below come from one sample, sequenced in a study of CD8+CD57+ T cells in acquired aplastic anemia. For CDR3 and TCR beta VDJ profiling, genomic DNA was the template used. TCRdb independently ran MiXCR on the reads; one entry per CDR3 protein. The data contain roughly 63,000 distinct CDR3 sequences, 50% to 55% of them singletons. The sequencing sample was made of sorted CD4+, CD8+, or CD8+CD57+ T cells (not recorded which) from PBMCs. All receptors derive from a human donor in good health, serving as a control.

The chain links TRBV15 to TRBJ1-2; TRBD1 might be the D (6 bases). Trimming removed 4 bases from V and 6 bases from J, with 18 bases in between. Germline V lookup: CDR1 LNHNV, CDR2 YYDKDF (reference sequence). The CDR3 sequence is 15 residues long. Here the CDR3 DNA reads TGTGCCACCAGCATCCTCCCTGAGGGGGGAAATGGCTACACCTTC. Its translation is CATSILPEGGNGYTF. The full variable domain, its missing parts supplied by reference TRBV15 and TRBJ1-2, is DAMVIQNPRYQVTQFGKPVTLSCSQTLNHNVMYWYQQKSSQAPKLLFHYYDKDFNNEADTPDNFQSRRPNTSFCFLDIRSPGLGDTAMYLCATSILPEGGNGYTFGSGTRLTVV.

This clonotype was seen once. The CDR3, as DNA: TGCAGCGTTGGGTTGTCGGTATACAATGAGCAGTTCTTC. Residues: CSVGLSVYNEQFF. The chain combines TRBV29-1 with TRBJ2-1; D not certain. V lost 4 bases and J lost 4, with 11 bases in between. The V gene's germline CDR1 is SQVTM and CDR2 ANQGSEA. The CDR3 is made up of 13 amino acids.

The chain carries TRBV9 and TRBJ2-7, with 11 bases lining up with TRBD2. This CDR3 is 15 amino acids long. Germline V gene lookup returns CDR1 SGDLS and CDR2 YYNGEE. The junction had 4 bases not matched to a gene; V was cut back by 3 bases and J by 2 bases. This CDR3 is CASSAGLAATYEQYF. The CDR3 DNA sequence: TGTGCCAGCAGCGCGGGACTAGCGGCAACCTACGAGCAGTACTTC.

There are many counts of this clonotype. This chain connects TRBV12-3 or TRBV12-4 to TRBJ1-4, with D possibly matching TRBD1 (6 bases). The CDR3 has 15 amino acids. Trimming left V 5 bases short and J 4 bases short, with 14 bases between. DNA for the CDR3: TGTGCCAGCAGTATCCTACAGGGTGTTAATGAAAAACTGTTTTTT. This encodes CASSILQGVNEKLFF.

Many counts were recorded for this clonotype. The junction shows a germline mismatch at one end, possibly a read error. The rearrangement links TRBV7-2 to TRBJ1-2; 7 bases are shared with TRBD1. Germline V gene data show CDR1 as SGHTA and CDR2 as FQGNSA. This CDR3 is built from 14 residues. CDR3: CASSLAFSGTEKDF. The CDR3 DNA follows: TGTGCCAGCAGCTTAGCGTTTTCTGGGACAGAAAAAGACTTC.

The rearrangement links TRBV25-1 to TRBJ1-6, with a possible D match to TRBD1 (5 bases). CDR3 size: 14 residues. V was trimmed by 4 bases and J by 6 bases, leaving 10 bases between them. Germline values: CDR1 MGHDK, CDR2 SYGVNS. CDR3 residues: CASSVGGGNSPLHF. The CDR3 DNA reads as TGTGCCAGCAGTGTGGGGGGAGGTAATTCACCCCTCCACTTT.

V is TRBV7-9 and J is TRBJ2-7; D remains unclear. The CDR3 length is 14 residues. Deletions cut 5 bases from V and 3 bases from J, with 14 bases between. Germline CDR1 is SEHNR and CDR2 is FQNEAQ (reference sequence). The CDR3 nucleotides are TGTGCCAGCAGCGCTAGTCCTACGATCTACGAGCAGTACTTC. It is translated as CASSASPTIYEQYF.

CDR3 DNA: TGTGCCCTATCTGCCGGGACAGCCAAAAATGAGCAGTTCTTC. It is translated as CALSAGTAKNEQFF. The chain carries TRBV10-3 and TRBJ2-1; 7 bases match TRBD1. Germline V CDR1 and CDR2: ENHRY, SYGVKD. J lost 7 bases, V lost 11 bases, and 14 bases had no gene match. The CDR3 has 14 amino acids.

This clonotype appeared many times. J is TRBJ1-3 and V is TRBV19; D ambiguous. Trimming shortened V by 3 bases and J by 0 bases, and 6 bases separated the two germline ends. The germline V gene encodes CDR1 LNHDA and CDR2 SQIVND (reference sequence). This CDR3 is 14 amino acids long. CDR3 nucleotide sequence: TGTGCCAGTAGTATTTACGGCTCTGGAAACACCATATATTTT. Residues: CASSIYGSGNTIYF. Drawing the rest from reference TRBV19 and TRBJ1-3, the complete variable domain is DGGITQSPKYLFRKEGQNVTLSCEQNLNHDAMYWYRQDPGQGLRLIYYSQIVNDFQKGDIAEGYSVSREKKESFPLTVTSAQKNPTAFYLCASSIYGSGNTIYFGEGSWLTVV.

The chain carries TRBV25-1 and TRBJ2-1; 12 bases are a match to TRBD2. CDR1 is MGHDK and CDR2 is SYGVNS in the germline V gene. The J segment lost 10 bases and the V segment lost 4 bases, leaving 8 bases of the junction unmatched. This CDR3 has 15 amino acids. As DNA, the CDR3 is TGTGCCAGCAGTGGGACTAGCGGGGTGCGGAGGGAGCAGTTCTTC. Its protein product is CASSGTSGVRREQFF.

The chain employs TRBV29-1 and TRBJ1-2, with TRBD1 matching 7 bases. Germline loops: CDR1 SQVTM, CDR2 ANQGSEA. The J segment lost 4 bases and the V segment lost 4 bases, leaving 3 bases of the junction unmatched. The CDR3 is 12 amino acids. The CDR3 DNA sequence: TGCAGCGTTGCAGGGGGAGCCTATGGCTACACCTTC. It yields the protein CSVAGGAYGYTF. The full variable domain, with the rest looked up from reference TRBV29-1 and TRBJ1-2, is SAVISQKPSRDICQRGTSLTIQCQVDSQVTMMFWYRQQPGQSLTLIATANQGSEATYESGFVIDKFPISRPNLTFSTLTVSNMSPEDSSIYLCSVAGGAYGYTFGSGTRLTVV.

This clonotype was counted ten times or more. The genes are TRBV12-3 or TRBV12-4 and TRBJ2-2; D not resolved. This CDR3 has 16 residues. Deletions cut 7 bases from V and 3 bases from J, with 18 bases between. CDR3: CASTAIEVRDTGELFF. The CDR3 DNA reads as TGTGCCAGCACCGCTATAGAGGTCCGGGACACCGGGGAGCTGTTTTTT.

This clonotype rates as medium-sized. The rearrangement joins TRBV20-1 to TRBJ2-7, with 9 bases fitting TRBD1. Trimming at V came to 2 bases and at J to 5 bases, leaving 4 bases not matched to a gene. The germline CDR1 and CDR2 sequences are DFQATT and SNEGSKA (reference sequence). There are 13 residues in the CDR3. DNA for the CDR3: TGCAGTGCTAGATGGGACAGGGACCACGAGCAGTACTTC. It codes for CSARWDRDHEQYF.

The chain couples TRBV10-3 to TRBJ1-1; D is unresolved. The CDR3 sequence is 13 residues long. V lost 5 bases to trimming and J lost 1 base, with 8 bases between them. Germline CDR1 is ENHRY and CDR2 is SYGVKD. The CDR3 DNA reads TGTGCCATCAGTAGACCAAGGAACACTGAAGCTTTCTTT. The encoded protein is CAISRPRNTEAFF.

This clonotype is classed as medium-sized. The rearrangement uses TRBV15 and TRBJ1-1, with D tentatively TRBD1 (5 bases). The germline gives CDR1 LNHNV, CDR2 YYDKDF (reference sequence). V lost 1 base, J lost 2 bases, and 8 bases lay in between. This CDR3 comprises 14 residues. This chain's CDR3 is CATSRATGNTEAFF. The CDR3 region has the DNA TGTGCCACCAGCAGAGCAACAGGTAACACTGAAGCTTTCTTT.

This chain's CDR3 is CASSLRGESYEQYF. The CDR3 bases are TGTGCCAGCAGCCTGCGGGGGGAAAGCTACGAGCAGTACTTC. The chain links TRBV7-9 to TRBJ2-7; 8 nucleotides line up with TRBD2. With 5 bases clipped from V and 3 bases from J, the junction kept 6 bases outside the gene matches. The germline V gene encodes CDR1 SEHNR and CDR2 FQNEAQ (reference sequence). The CDR3 contains 14 residues.

The genes are TRBV7-9 and TRBJ2-7, with 13 positions matching TRBD2. V lost 5 bases, J lost 10 bases, and 5 bases stayed unmatched. The CDR3 has 13 amino acids. Looked up from germline, CDR1 is SEHNR and CDR2 is FQNEAQ (reference sequence). CDR3 DNA: TGTGCCAGCAGCATACTAGCGGGAGGGCCCCAGTACTTC. It is translated as CASSILAGGPQYF.

The rearrangement joins TRBV7-9 to TRBJ2-5; D is ambiguous. With 5 bases removed from V and 3 bases from J, the gap between germline ends came to 19 bases. The length of the CDR3 is 16 residues. CDR1 is SEHNR, CDR2 FQNEAQ, per germline (reference sequence). The CDR3: CASSPPFRYGKETQYF. The CDR3 nucleotides are TGTGCCAGCAGCCCCCCCTTCAGGTACGGCAAAGAGACCCAGTACTTC.

This clonotype was counted many times. The rearrangement links TRBV5-5 to TRBJ1-2; D is uncertain. This CDR3 is 13 amino acids long. V was clipped by 1 base and J by 4 bases, with 8 bases between them. Germline CDR1 SGHKS, CDR2 YYEKEE (reference sequence). The CDR3 sequence: CASSLLESYGYTF. Written as DNA, the CDR3 is TGTGCCAGCAGCTTGTTAGAGAGCTATGGCTACACCTTC.

This rearrangement joins TRBV5-1 to TRBJ1-2, with D possibly matching TRBD1 (5 bases). V lost 7 bases, J lost 7 bases, and 20 bases lay in between. This CDR3 is built from 14 residues. From germline, CDR1 is SGHRS and CDR2 YFSETQ. The CDR3 region has the DNA TGCGCCAGCCGGCTATCTGGGACGTCAGGTGGCTACACCTTC. Protein sequence: CASRLSGTSGGYTF.

This clonotype came up a few times. The chain employs TRBV7-8 and TRBJ1-2; TRBD1 agrees at 8 bases. With 5 bases clipped from V and 8 bases from J, the junction kept 10 bases outside the gene matches. The germline V gene has CDR1 SGHVS and CDR2 FQNEAQ. This CDR3 is built from 14 residues. The CDR3 nucleotides read TGTGCCAGCAGCACCCACGGACAGGGCTGGGGCTACACCTTC. Translated: CASSTHGQGWGYTF.

V gene TRBV6-4 combines with J gene TRBJ2-7; 7 bases agree with TRBD1. V dropped 0 bases and J dropped 0; count of bases not matched to a gene: 8. The germline V gene encodes CDR1 MRHNA and CDR2 SNTAGT. This CDR3 contains 17 residues. CDR3 nucleotides: TGTGCCAGCAGTGACTCGACAGGGCCGCCCCTCTCCTACGAGCAGTACTTC. Encoded protein: CASSDSTGPPLSYEQYF.

This clonotype was detected only once. The rearrangement links TRBV12-3 or TRBV12-4 to TRBJ1-2; TRBD1 matches at 9 bases. CDR3 length: 16 residues. Germline trimming cut 5 bases from V and 4 bases from J; bases unmatched to any gene: 11. The CDR3 protein is CASSRPRDRDSYGYTF. The CDR3, as DNA: TGTGCCAGCAGTCGACCGCGGGACAGGGATAGCTATGGCTACACCTTC.

The gene calls are TRBV29-1 and TRBJ1-1; no clear D. V was clipped by 6 bases and J by 2 bases, with 13 bases between them. Per germline, CDR1 SQVTM and CDR2 ANQGSEA. The CDR3 sequence is 13 residues long. The CDR3 coding sequence is TGCAGCGTGTCGACCCTCGCAAACACTGAAGCTTTCTTT. Encoded protein: CSVSTLANTEAFF.

The chain carries TRBV9 and TRBJ2-5, with 10 bases that match TRBD1. CDR1 is SGDLS, CDR2 YYNGEE, per germline. This CDR3 spans 16 amino acids. The J segment lost 5 bases and the V segment lost 2 bases, leaving 9 bases of the junction unmatched. The CDR3 reads CASSVFDRGRGETQYF. In nucleotides, the CDR3 is TGTGCCAGCAGCGTCTTCGACAGGGGGCGCGGTGAGACCCAGTACTTC.

This clonotype was detected only a few times. The chain recombines TRBV24-1 with TRBJ2-3; the match to TRBD2 covers 11 bases. J gave up 5 bases and V 6 bases, and 6 bases lay outside the gene matches. The germline V gene has CDR1 KGHDR and CDR2 SFDVKD. CDR3 length: 15 residues. CDR3 sequence reads: CATSTSGSGRDTQYF. In nucleotides, the CDR3 is TGTGCCACCAGTACTAGCGGGAGCGGTAGAGATACGCAGTATTTT.